This T cell receptor beta chain is from a study of beta chain features in type 1 diabetes. At the level of the study: Examination of sorted cells across all samples involved more than 85,000,000 cells. Notes on the study in general: High TCR expression in some cells could lead to their over-representation in cDNA sequencing. Whatever favoring of shorter templates PCR might show would apply equally to patients and controls. Across all four CD4+ subsets, people with type 1 diabetes showed modestly shorter TCRB CDR3s. For TCRB rearrangement, an influence of HLA type remained unresolved here.

The V gene's germline CDR1 is SGHNT and CDR2 YYREEE (reference sequence). The ends were cut back, 2 bases at V and 2 bases at J, with 10 bases in the middle. This CDR3 contains 15 residues. In the case of this clone: No antigen is known for it.

Since all of the isolated RNA was reverse transcribed, expressed TCRB transcripts were what got sequenced. TCRdb's table, derived via immunoSEQ multiplex PCR, lists solely in-frame clones and lacks some. This table holds more than 300,000 clones, 10% to 15% found once. The sample taken for sequencing was naive CD4+ T cells from blood. This sequence originates from a woman under 30 with type 1 diabetes. This sequence joins TRBV5-4 and TRBJ2-2; TRBD1 might be the D (6 bases). The CDR3 spells CASSFGQINTGELFF. CDR3 coding DNA: TGTGCCAGCAGCTTCGGACAGATTAACACCGGGGAGCTGTTTTTT.